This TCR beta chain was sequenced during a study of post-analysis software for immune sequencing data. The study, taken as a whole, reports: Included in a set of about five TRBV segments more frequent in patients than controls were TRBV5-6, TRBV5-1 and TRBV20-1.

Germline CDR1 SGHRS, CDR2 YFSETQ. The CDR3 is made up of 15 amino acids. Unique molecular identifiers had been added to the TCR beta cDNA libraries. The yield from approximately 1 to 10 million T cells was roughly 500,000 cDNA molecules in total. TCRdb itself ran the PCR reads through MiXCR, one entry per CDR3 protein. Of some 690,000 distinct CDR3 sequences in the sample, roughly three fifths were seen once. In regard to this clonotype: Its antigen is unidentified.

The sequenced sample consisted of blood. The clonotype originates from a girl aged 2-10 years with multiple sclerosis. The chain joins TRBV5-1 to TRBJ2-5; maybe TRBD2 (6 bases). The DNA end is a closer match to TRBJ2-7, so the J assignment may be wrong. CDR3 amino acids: CASSPDYSNSYEQYF. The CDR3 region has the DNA TGCGCCAGCAGCCCGGACTATAGCAACTCCTACGAGCAGTACTTC.